A few counts support the clone carrying this T cell receptor beta chain. The antigen remains unidentified. The CDR3 is made up of 15 amino acids. V shed 4 bases, J shed 4 bases, and the junction held 6 bases outside the gene matches. Germline V CDR1 and CDR2: LNHDA, SQIVND (reference sequence). This sample was taken from a study of cytomegalovirus exposure and HLA in healthy donors. The PCR had 60 Vbeta and 13 Jbeta primers. Sequencing used immunoSEQ multiplex PCR; TCRdb keeps in-frame clones, though not all of them. There are some 170,000 clones in the sample; approximately 74% occur only once, and 2.8% lies in the top ten. The study's findings and limits: When a later analysis compared HLA-associated TCR beta chains with equally common others, the HLA-associated chains turned out to be more clonally expanded and to have lower generation probabilities. For TCR beta chains, V- and J-gene trimming was later linked to a missense DCLRE1C variant. Certain sequence variants were highly shared and formed a cluster, and this cluster was likely a sequencing artifact. Analyzed later, most CMV-associated TCR beta chains appeared HLA-restricted.

What was sequenced was PBMCs. The chain carries TRBV19 and TRBJ1-5; 8 bases fit TRBD1. The receptor comes from a woman under 40 in good health and CMV-seronegative. The CDR3 is CASSREWTGNQPQHF. The CDR3, as DNA: TGTGCCAGTAGTAGAGAGTGGACAGGGAATCAGCCCCAGCATTTT.